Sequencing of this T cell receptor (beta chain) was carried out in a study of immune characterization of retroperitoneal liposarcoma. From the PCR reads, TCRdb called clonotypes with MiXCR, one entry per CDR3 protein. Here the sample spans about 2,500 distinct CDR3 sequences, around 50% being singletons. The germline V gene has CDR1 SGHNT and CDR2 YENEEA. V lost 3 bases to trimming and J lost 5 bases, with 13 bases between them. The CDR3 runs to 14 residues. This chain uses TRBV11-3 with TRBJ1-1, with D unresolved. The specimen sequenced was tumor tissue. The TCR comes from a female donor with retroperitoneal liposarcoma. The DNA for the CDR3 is TGTGCCAGCAGCTTTAGACAAGAGGGAACTGAAGCTTTCTTT. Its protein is CASSFRQEGTEAFF.